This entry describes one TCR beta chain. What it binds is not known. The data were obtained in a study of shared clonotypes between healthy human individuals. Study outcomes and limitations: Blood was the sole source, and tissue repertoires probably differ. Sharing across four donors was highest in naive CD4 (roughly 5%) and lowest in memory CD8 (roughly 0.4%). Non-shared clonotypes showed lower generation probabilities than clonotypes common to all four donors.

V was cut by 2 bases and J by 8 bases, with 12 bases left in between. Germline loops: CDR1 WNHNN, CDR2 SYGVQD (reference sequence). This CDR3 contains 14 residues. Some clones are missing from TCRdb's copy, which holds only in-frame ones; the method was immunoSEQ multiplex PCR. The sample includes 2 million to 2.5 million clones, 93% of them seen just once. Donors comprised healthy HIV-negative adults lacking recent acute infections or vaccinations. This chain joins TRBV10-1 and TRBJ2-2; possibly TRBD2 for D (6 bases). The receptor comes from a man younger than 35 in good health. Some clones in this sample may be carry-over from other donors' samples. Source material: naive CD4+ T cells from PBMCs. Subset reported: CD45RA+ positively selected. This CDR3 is CASSEGGGGGELFF. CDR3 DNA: TGCGCCAGCAGTGAGGGGGGAGGCGGAGGGGAGCTGTTTTTT.